One sample yielded the 10 T cell receptor beta chains listed below, sequenced in a study of blood T cell repertoires in COVID-19. TCRdb keeps only in-frame clones here, not all; method: immunoSEQ multiplex PCR. This repertoire shows some 250,000 clones, 86% found once; its top ten account for 5.5% to 6.5%. The sequenced material came from peripheral blood. The receptors derive from a man in his sixties with acute or convalescent COVID-19.

There are a few counts of this clone. The chain is built from TRBV6-5 and TRBJ1-3, with TRBD1 identical over 7 bases. Germline V gives CDR1 MNHEY, CDR2 SVGAGI. Losses at the gene ends were 6 bases for V and 0 bases for J; bases not matched to a gene: 5. The CDR3 runs to 15 residues. CDR3 residues: CASRSGTVSGNTIYF. The DNA of the CDR3 is TGTGCCAGCAGATCCGGGACAGTCTCTGGAAACACCATATATTTT.

This chain links TRBV3-1 (or the pseudogene TRBV3-2) with TRBJ2-1; 8 bases line up with TRBD2. Germline V lookup: CDR1 LGHDT, CDR2 YNNKEL (reference sequence). The CDR3 totals 15 residues. The ends lost 0 bases at V and 8 bases at J; junction bases unmatched: 6. The CDR3 protein is CASSQDVSGIDEQFF. In DNA form, the CDR3 reads TGTGCCAGCAGCCAAGATGTTAGCGGGATCGATGAGCAGTTCTTC.

This clone was found a few times. This chain joins TRBV9 and TRBJ2-1; perhaps TRBD1 as D (5 bases). Looked up from germline, CDR1 is SGDLS and CDR2 is YYNGEE. V was cut by 0 bases and J by 5 bases, with 12 bases left in between. This CDR3 contains 15 residues. The CDR3 region has the DNA TGTGCCAGCAGCGTAGGGGCAGGGTATGACAATGAGCAGTTCTTC. Its translation is CASSVGAGYDNEQFF.

CDR3 nucleotide sequence: TGTGCCTGGAGCCCCGGGACCCACGCCAGGGGTTTTGGGGAACTGTTTTTT. Residues: CAWSPGTHARGFGELFF. This chain connects TRBV30 to TRBJ1-4, with a possible D match to TRBD1 (6 bases). This CDR3 spans 17 amino acids. Germline V lookup: CDR1 GTSNPN, CDR2 SVGIG (reference sequence). The V end was cut by 3 bases, the J end by 12 bases, with 29 bases between.

V and J are TRBV27 and TRBJ2-3; D ambiguous. The length of the CDR3 is 14 residues. CDR1 is MNHEY and CDR2 is SMNVEV in the germline V gene (reference sequence). V lost 3 bases and J 4 bases, leaving 11 bases between the germline ends. CDR3 amino acids: CASSFAVRADTQYF. CDR3 sequence (DNA): TGTGCCAGCAGTTTTGCAGTTCGGGCAGATACGCAGTATTTT.

J is TRBJ2-7 and V is TRBV28; 7 positions match TRBD2. The CDR3 covers 15 residues. The V and J ends lost 3 bases and 7 bases, in that order; junction bases with no gene match: 12. Germline lookup yields CDR1 MDHEN and CDR2 SYDVKM. CDR3 DNA sequence: TGTGCCAGCAGTTTCGGTCAGCGGGAAGGGAAAGAGCAGTACTTC. This translates into CASSFGQREGKEQYF.

The V and J genes are TRBV27 and TRBJ2-7, with a possible D match to TRBD1 (6 bases). Germline V lookup: CDR1 MNHEY, CDR2 SMNVEV (reference sequence). This CDR3 has 15 residues. V was cut by 5 bases and J by 2 bases, with 16 bases left in between. Written as DNA, the CDR3 is TGTGCCAGCAGTGGGCAGGGGCTGCCAACCTACGAGCAGTACTTC. Translation: CASSGQGLPTYEQYF.

The chain links TRBV10-3 to TRBJ2-7, with TRBD2 matching over 8 bases. After removal of 6 bases from V and 12 bases from J, the junction contained 16 bases not matched to a gene. Germline V gene lookup returns CDR1 ENHRY and CDR2 SYGVKD. This CDR3 contains 14 residues. In DNA, the CDR3 is TGTGCCATCAGGGGGTGGGGCAGCGGGAGAGGGAGGTACTTC. Amino acids: CAIRGWGSGRGRYF.

The chain combines TRBV9 with TRBJ1-5; 7 positions agree with TRBD1. V lost 0 bases, J lost 3 bases, and 3 bases stayed unmatched. CDR1 is SGDLS, CDR2 YYNGEE, per germline. The length of the CDR3 is 15 residues. This CDR3 is CASSVGGQPNQPQHF. In nucleotides, the CDR3 is TGTGCCAGCAGCGTAGGGGGACAGCCCAATCAGCCCCAGCATTTT.

CDR3: CASSQASRDSPGYTF. The CDR3 DNA follows: TGTGCCAGCAGCCAAGCAAGCCGGGATTCGCCTGGCTACACCTTC. This chain links TRBV4-2 with TRBJ1-2; no firm D call. CDR1 is LGHNA and CDR2 is YNFKEQ in the germline V gene. V shed 1 base and J shed 7 bases, with 16 bases lying between them. The CDR3 length is 15 residues.